The rows below give T cell receptor beta chains drawn from one sample of a study of regulatory T cells in long-lasting Graves disease. TCRdb re-called the multiplex PCR reads through MiXCR, storing one row per CDR3 protein. Of 500,000 to 800,000 distinct CDR3 sequences detected, about 32% appear once; the ten largest clones hold about two fifths. The sequenced sample was peripheral blood mononuclear cells (PBMCs), obtained when the disease was refractory, from a patient treated with antithyroid drugs. The receptors stem from a female donor with Graves disease. Each CDR3 is given without its conserved first and last residue.

>11|TRBV20-1
SAEGLAGGEQY
>10|TRBV12-5
ASALDGPIAF
>14|TRBV12-3/TRBV12-4
ASSFRAGTNTGELF
>13|TRBV2
ASSNLAGGADTQY
>15|TRBV4-1
ASSGDSRSSRTGELF
>10|TRBV20-1
SARGGSYEQY
>14|TRBV3-1
ASSQEIGTSGKGQY
>15|TRBV7-8
ASSSYTFLTMNTEAL
>14|TRBV10-1
ASSPQTSGRVYEQY
>13|TRBV12-3/TRBV12-4
ASKKTGTFNNEQF
>13|TRBV29-1
SVEGSSSSYNEQF
>11|TRBV29-1
SVSLQGGTEAF
>11|TRBV30
AWTAVGNTEAF
>13|TRBV10-3
ASRTLDRAGNTIY
>14|TRBV27
ASSPRTVLPNTEAF
>12|TRBV20-1
SARDSGGADGYT
>11|TRBV27
ASKSSVQATQY
>16|TRBV11-3
ASSLSQGPNSGANVLT
>15|TRBV28
ASQEGDQKSPVETQY
>13|TRBV7-9
ASSYLTGVASEAF
>10|TRBV29-1
SVAGQSYEQY
>10|TRBV7-6
ASVQGGETQY
>12|TRBV25-1
ASSEGRVGEKLF
>12|TRBV28
ASGRLGNDQPQH
>13|TRBV12-3/TRBV12-4
ASSKGGFSNQPQH
>15|TRBV19
ATHRRGQTSSNEKLF
>12|TRBV20-1
SAREDGGPDTQY
>14|TRBV28
ASSARAGRNTGELF
>12|TRBV11-2
ASSSLYLPAEQY
>13|TRBV11-2
ASSLSGYGNQPQH
>13|TRBV16
ASSHSRGLQQGYT
>13|TRBV14
ASSHRTGGPYEQY
>10|TRBV29-1
SVVTQRYGYT
>12|TRBV11-2
ASSLGRITGELF
>13|TRBV9
ASSVGPGPAYEQY
>12|TRBV12-3/TRBV12-4
ASSLFSGIYEQY
>14|TRBV5-1
ASSYISGSLSYEQY
>13|TRBV19
ASSIDTGAYYGYT
>11|TRBV28
ASNPFHNTEAF
>16|TRBV19
ASRRMGQTHRVTGELF
>13|TRBV6-1
ASSTFSGRANEQF
>14|TRBV27
ASSPSSGALSYEQY
>11|TRBV27
AGSYRGSYEQY
>13|TRBV15
ATSSGDSNNSPLH
>12|TRBV20-1
SATGGRVWTEAF
>13|TRBV7-8
ASRRDRGRNQPQH
>12|TRBV12-3/TRBV12-4
ASSLAGGLGEQY
>11|TRBV3-1
ASSQYENSPLH
>13|TRBV7-6
ASSASGGNTGELF
>12|TRBV19
ASSAGPTGGELF
>12|TRBV27
ASSFSQGASEAF
>15|TRBV6-1
ASSHKQGAGIPYEQY
>14|TRBV5-1
ASSLIGQGTSYEQY
>10|TRBV24-1
ATSHPSLGYT
>12|TRBV6-1
AATPGVEKETQY
>17|TRBV12-5
ASGLLLESSGDDTGELF
>14|TRBV20-1
SASSTGTGWNSPLH
>15|TRBV6-1
ASMTGQGIPSNQPQH
>11|TRBV12-3/TRBV12-4
ASSLKLNTEAF
>13|TRBV6-1
ASTLRLADQETQY